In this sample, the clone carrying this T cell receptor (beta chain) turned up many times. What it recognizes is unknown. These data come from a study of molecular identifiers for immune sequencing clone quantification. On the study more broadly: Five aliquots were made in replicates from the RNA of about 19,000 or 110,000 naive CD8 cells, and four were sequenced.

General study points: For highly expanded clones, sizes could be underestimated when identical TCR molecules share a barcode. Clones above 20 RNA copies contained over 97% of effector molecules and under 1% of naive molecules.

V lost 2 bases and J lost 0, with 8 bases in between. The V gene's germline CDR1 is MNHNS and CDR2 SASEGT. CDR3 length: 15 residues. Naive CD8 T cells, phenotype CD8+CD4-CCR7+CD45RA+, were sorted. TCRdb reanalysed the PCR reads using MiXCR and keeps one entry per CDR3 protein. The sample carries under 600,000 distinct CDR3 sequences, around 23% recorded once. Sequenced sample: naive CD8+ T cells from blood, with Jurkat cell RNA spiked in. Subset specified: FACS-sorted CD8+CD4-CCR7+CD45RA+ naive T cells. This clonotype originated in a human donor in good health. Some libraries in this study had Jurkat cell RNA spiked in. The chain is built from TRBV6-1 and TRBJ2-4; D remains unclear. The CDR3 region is CASSETGLAKNIQYF. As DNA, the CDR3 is TGTGCCAGCAGTGAAACGGGTCTAGCCAAAAACATTCAGTACTTC.